These 21 T cell receptor beta chains share one sample of origin, sequenced in a study of cytomegalovirus exposure and HLA in healthy donors. PCR primers comprised 60 Vbeta and 13 Jbeta primers. Measured with immunoSEQ multiplex PCR; TCRdb has only the in-frame clones, and not every one. The data contain about 100,000 clones, roughly 82% of them singletons. Sequencing was performed on PBMCs. These receptors were obtained from a woman younger than 30 in good health and CMV-seronegative.

This clone has only a few counts. This sequence joins TRBV28 and TRBJ2-1; TRBD2 matches at 9 bases. The V gene end was trimmed by 6 bases and the J gene end by 2 bases; junction bases not matched to a gene: 5. Germline-derived CDR1 and CDR2 are MDHEN and SYDVKM. This CDR3 region has 15 residues. The chain's CDR3 is CASRIAGAAYNEQFF. The DNA of the CDR3 is TGTGCCAGCAGAATAGCGGGGGCCGCCTACAATGAGCAGTTCTTC.

This chain links TRBV29-1 with TRBJ1-6, with TRBD1 identical over 7 bases. CDR1 is SQVTM and CDR2 is ANQGSEA in the germline V gene. V trimming: 7 bases; J trimming: 10 bases; junction bases outside the gene matches: 25. The CDR3 has 18 amino acids. The CDR3 DNA reads as TGCAGCGCAATACCAGGGGGGCGGCTGGGGGACAGAGAATCACCCCTCCACTTT. This codes for CSAIPGGRLGDRESPLHF. Based on the CDR3 plus reference TRBV29-1 and TRBJ1-6, the full variable domain is SAVISQKPSRDICQRGTSLTIQCQVDSQVTMMFWYRQQPGQSLTLIATANQGSEATYESGFVIDKFPISRPNLTFSTLTVSNMSPEDSSIYLCSAIPGGRLGDRESPLHFGNGTRLTVT.

The chain has TRBV6-5 and TRBJ1-2, with 8 positions matching TRBD1. V shed 6 bases, J shed 8 bases, and the junction held 11 bases outside the gene matches. Germline CDR1 MNHEY, CDR2 SVGAGI. There are 14 residues in the CDR3. CDR3 residues: CASSATTGAVGYTF. The CDR3 coding sequence is TGTGCCAGCAGCGCTACGACAGGGGCCGTCGGCTACACCTTC.

The chain couples TRBV16 to TRBJ2-3; the D is unclear. In germline, CDR1 is KGHSY, CDR2 FQNENV. V was cut by 3 bases and J by 4 bases, with 8 bases left in between. This CDR3 is 13 amino acids long. CDR3 DNA sequence: TGTGCCAGCAGCCAGGAGCTCCCAGATACGCAGTATTTT. It specifies CASSQELPDTQYF.

The chain joins TRBV13 to TRBJ2-3; D is perhaps TRBD2 (5 bases). Germline loops: CDR1 PRHDT, CDR2 FYEKMQ (reference sequence). This CDR3 spans 15 amino acids. The V end was cut by 7 bases, the J end by 0 bases, with 14 bases between. In DNA, the CDR3 is TGTGCCAGCAAAGGACTTCCCCGTAGCACAGATACGCAGTATTTT. This translates into CASKGLPRSTDTQYF.

The rearrangement uses TRBV5-1 and TRBJ2-7; no firm D call. The CDR3 has 13 residues. The germline gives CDR1 SGHRS, CDR2 YFSETQ. V was clipped by 2 bases and J by 3 bases, with 9 bases between them. DNA of the CDR3: TGCGCCAGCAGCTTTGGCACCAGCTACGAGCAGTACTTC. The encoded protein is CASSFGTSYEQYF.

The sample holds a few counts of this clone. The chain is built from TRBV5-1 and TRBJ2-3, with 16 nucleotides matching TRBD2. The V gene's germline CDR1 is SGHRS and CDR2 YFSETQ. The CDR3 length is 20 residues. V dropped 1 base and J dropped 0; count of bases not matched to a gene: 8. The CDR3 DNA sequence: TGCGCCAGCAGCTTGTTTCTTCCGGGACTAGCGGGAGGGAGCACAGATACGCAGTATTTT. It is translated as CASSLFLPGLAGGSTDTQYF.

The genes are TRBV7-9 and TRBJ2-3; 8 bases align to TRBD2. The J segment lost 3 bases and the V segment lost 4 bases, leaving 6 bases of the junction unmatched. The CDR3 loop spans 15 amino acids. From germline, CDR1 is SEHNR and CDR2 FQNEAQ (reference sequence). The CDR3 nucleotides read TGTGCCAGCAGCTCCCGGGCGGGAGGAACAGATACGCAGTATTTT. Translation gives CASSSRAGGTDTQYF.

There are a few counts of this clone. V usage is TRBV6-1 and J usage is TRBJ2-5; TRBD2 is a possible D gene (6 bases). The DNA end is more similar to TRBJ2-7, so the J call may be wrong. Germline lookup yields CDR1 MNHNS and CDR2 SASEGT. The CDR3 is made up of 13 amino acids. CDR3 nucleotides: TGTGCCACCTACCGGGACTCCGCCTACGAGCAGTACTTC. Its protein product is CATYRDSAYEQYF.

V gene TRBV4-3 combines with J gene TRBJ2-5, with D perhaps TRBD1 (6 bases). TRBJ2-7 explains the end of the DNA better; the J call may be wrong. The CDR3 is 18 amino acids. The V gene's germline CDR1 is LGHNA and CDR2 YSLEER. CDR3 protein: CASSQKGGGALGSYEQYF. The CDR3 coding sequence is TGCGCCAGCAGCCAAAAAGGGGGTGGGGCCCTCGGCTCCTACGAGCAGTACTTC.

This chain joins TRBV18 and TRBJ2-7; D ambiguous. The CDR3 spans 13 residues. Germline-derived CDR1 and CDR2 are KGHSH and LQKENI. The germline V and J ends were trimmed by 4 bases and 4 bases, with 11 bases remaining between them. CDR3 nucleotide sequence: TGTGCCAGCTCACTTCAGGAAAAGTACGAGCAGTACTTC. This sequence encodes CASSLQEKYEQYF.

This clone was counted once. In DNA form, the CDR3 reads TGTGCCAGCAGCCAAGAAGACAGGGCACAAGAGACCCAGTACTTC. It encodes CASSQEDRAQETQYF. The V call is TRBV14, the J call TRBJ2-5; 7 bases agree with TRBD1. Germline CDR1 reads SGHDN; CDR2 reads FVKESK. CDR3 length equals 15 residues. J was trimmed by 2 bases and V by 0 bases; bases with no gene match: 3.

This clone was seen a single time. The J gene is TRBJ2-7, the V gene TRBV19; perhaps TRBD1 as D (6 bases). The CDR3 runs to 14 residues. V lost 4 bases and J lost 3, with 13 bases in between. Germline lookup yields CDR1 LNHDA and CDR2 SQIVND (reference sequence). The CDR3 sequence is CASSRGREDYEQYF. The CDR3 DNA follows: TGTGCCAGTAGTAGGGGGCGAGAGGACTACGAGCAGTACTTC.

The J gene is TRBJ1-1, the V gene TRBV11-1; unclear D gene. Trimming took off 10 bases at V and 0 bases at J, with 12 bases between the two ends. The length of the CDR3 is 13 residues. CDR1 is SGHAT and CDR2 is FQDESV in the germline V gene (reference sequence). CDR3 bases: TGTGCCACTTCAGCGGGGTTGAACACTGAAGCTTTCTTT. Its translation is CATSAGLNTEAFF.

V is TRBV29-1 and J is TRBJ1-2, with D maybe TRBD1 (6 bases). CDR1 SQVTM and CDR2 ANQGSEA come from the germline V gene. CDR3 length: 11 residues. The ends were cut back, 4 bases at V and 5 bases at J, with 8 bases in the middle. The DNA for the CDR3 is TGCAGCGTTGGGGGGCAGTATGGCTACACCTTC. Translation gives CSVGGQYGYTF.

The chain has TRBV11-3 and TRBJ2-2; no clear D. Trimming removed 1 base from V and 8 bases from J, with 8 bases in between. CDR1 and CDR2 (germline): SGHNT, YENEEA. The CDR3 totals 13 residues. The CDR3 bases are TGTGCCAGCAGCTTAGTGGTAGATGGGGAGCTGTTTTTT. Translation: CASSLVVDGELFF.

The genes are TRBV7-9 and TRBJ1-4, with D uncertain. The CDR3 contains 14 residues. V was clipped by 5 bases and J by 7 bases, with 14 bases between them. The germline gives CDR1 SEHNR, CDR2 FQNEAQ (reference sequence). Here the CDR3 reads CASSPRADGEKLFF. CDR3 nucleotide sequence: TGTGCCAGCAGCCCCAGAGCGGACGGTGAAAAACTGTTTTTT.

This rearrangement joins TRBV27 to TRBJ2-7; 8 nucleotides line up with TRBD1. V dropped 3 bases and J dropped 2; count of bases not matched to a gene: 15. Germline loops: CDR1 MNHEY, CDR2 SMNVEV (reference sequence). The CDR3 extends over 18 amino acids. The CDR3 nucleotides are TGTGCCAGCAGTTTGGCGGCTGTTATTTGGGGACAGGCCTACGAGCAGTACTTC. Protein: CASSLAAVIWGQAYEQYF.

V and J are TRBV18 and TRBJ2-3; 7 positions match TRBD2. The germline V gene has CDR1 KGHSH and CDR2 LQKENI. V was clipped by 9 bases and J by 0 bases; unmatched bases: 6. The CDR3 has 14 amino acids. The CDR3 sequence is CASSDSGSTDTQYF. The CDR3 DNA is TGTGCCAGTTCGGATAGCGGGAGCACAGATACGCAGTATTTT.

The V and J genes are TRBV28 and TRBJ1-5; 8 nucleotides agree with TRBD1. Germline V lookup: CDR1 MDHEN, CDR2 SYDVKM. The CDR3 loop spans 15 amino acids. V dropped 5 bases and J dropped 6; count of bases not matched to a gene: 9. The CDR3 DNA is TGTGCCAGCAGTCTAAGGACAGGGCAGGGTCAGCCCCAGCATTTT. Its translation: CASSLRTGQGQPQHF.

DNA of the CDR3: TGTGCCAGCTCTCAAAAGGGAGTAGGCTCCTACAATGAGCAGTTCTTC. Its translation: CASSQKGVGSYNEQFF. The chain links TRBV18 to TRBJ2-1, with a tentative D call TRBD2 (5 bases). Per germline, CDR1 KGHSH and CDR2 LQKENI. The CDR3 totals 16 residues. Trimming cost V 6 bases and J 0 bases, with 15 bases left between them.